The source of this T cell receptor beta chain is a study of spatial heterogeneity in lung cancer. Findings and limits, study-wide: Blood contained ubiquitous expanded tumor TCRs more at resection than at follow-up.

A distinct unique molecular identifier was carried by each TCR cDNA molecule. TCRdb re-called the 5' RACE reads through MiXCR, storing one row per CDR3 protein. The sample carries tens of thousands of distinct CDR3 sequences, under 5.5% recorded once. V was clipped by 4 bases and J by 5 bases; unmatched bases: 8. The CDR3 is made up of 17 amino acids. The germline gives CDR1 MNHEY, CDR2 SMNVEV (reference sequence). Time point specified: sample taken at primary tumor resection. Material for sequencing was whole RNA from tumor, nontumor lung or frozen PBMC, left unsorted. The cohort: roughly 72 early-stage, untreated non-small cell lung cancer patients. This clonotype appeared many times. Its antigen is still unknown.

Here the sequenced sample was PBMCs, taken at surgery. The receptor was derived from a male donor with early-stage non-small cell lung cancer. The chain joins TRBV27 to TRBJ2-2; TRBD2 agrees at 12 bases. The CDR3 DNA follows: TGTGCCAGCAGTTCCCCCCGACTAGCGGGGGAAACCGGGGAGCTGTTTTTT. Encoded protein: CASSSPRLAGETGELFF.